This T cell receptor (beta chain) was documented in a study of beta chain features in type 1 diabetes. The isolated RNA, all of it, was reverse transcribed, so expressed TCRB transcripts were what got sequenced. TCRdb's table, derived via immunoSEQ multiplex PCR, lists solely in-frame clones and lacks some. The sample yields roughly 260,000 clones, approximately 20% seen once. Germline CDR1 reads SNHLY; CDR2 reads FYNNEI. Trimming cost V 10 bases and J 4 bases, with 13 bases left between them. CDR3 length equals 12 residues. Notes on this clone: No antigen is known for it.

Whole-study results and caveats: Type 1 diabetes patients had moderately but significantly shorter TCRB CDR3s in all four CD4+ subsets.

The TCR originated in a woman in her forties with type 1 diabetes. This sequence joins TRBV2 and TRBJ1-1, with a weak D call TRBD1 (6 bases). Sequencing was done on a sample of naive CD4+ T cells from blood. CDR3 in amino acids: CATSLQGTEAFF. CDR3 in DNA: TGTGCCACCTCCCTACAGGGCACTGAAGCTTTCTTT. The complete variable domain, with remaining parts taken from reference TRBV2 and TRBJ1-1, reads EPEVTQTPSHQVTQMGQEVILRCVPISNHLYFYWYRQILGQKVEFLVSFYNNEISEKSEIFDDQFSVERPDGSNFTLKIRSTKLEDSAMYFCATSLQGTEAFFGQGTRLTVV.